This T cell receptor (beta chain) was obtained from a study of beta chain features in type 1 diabetes. Study-wide context: The study found patients and healthy donors alike in age, gender and cell yields. General study results and limits: Whether HLA type influences TCRB rearrangement remained unresolved here. Patients' naive, central memory and regulatory TCRB repertoires appeared more alike than those of healthy donors. For Type 1 diabetes patients, all four CD4+ subsets carried TCRB CDR3s that were moderately but significantly shorter.

One heparinised draw, averaging around 0.12 L, was taken per donor. Reverse transcribing all isolated RNA meant expressed TCRB transcripts were sequenced. Here immunoSEQ multiplex PCR was the method, and the copy in TCRdb shows in-frame clones only, minus some. Here the sample spans 500,000 to 650,000 clones, 9.5% to 15% being singletons. The CDR3 runs 14 residues. V gave up 2 bases and J gave up 8 bases, with 12 bases separating them. The germline V gene encodes CDR1 SEHNR and CDR2 FQNEAQ (reference sequence). To note about this clone: Antigen unknown.

The rearrangement uses TRBV7-9 and TRBJ1-4; D gene unclear. The source of this sequence is a man between 25 and 39 years old with type 1 diabetes. The sequenced material came from naive CD4+ T cells from blood. CDR3 region: CASSLPLPREKLFF. CDR3 in DNA: TGTGCCAGCAGCTTACCCCTCCCAAGGGAAAAACTGTTTTTT. Full variable domain (remainder filled in from reference TRBV7-9 and TRBJ1-4): DTGVSQNPRHKITKRGQNVTFRCDPISEHNRLYWYRQTLGQGPEFLTYFQNEAQLEKSRLLSDRFSAERPKGSFSTLEIQRTEQGDSAMYLCASSLPLPREKLFFGSGTQLSVL.